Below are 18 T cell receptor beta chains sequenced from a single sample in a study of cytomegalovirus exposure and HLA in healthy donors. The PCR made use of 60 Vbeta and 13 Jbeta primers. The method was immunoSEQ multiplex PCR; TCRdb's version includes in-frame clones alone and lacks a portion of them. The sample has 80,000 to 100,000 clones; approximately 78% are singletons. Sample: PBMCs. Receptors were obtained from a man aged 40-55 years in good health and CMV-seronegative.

CDR3 residues: CASSPSGQGTDTQYF. In DNA, the CDR3 is TGTGCCAGCAGCCCTTCGGGACAGGGAACAGATACGCAGTATTTT. The rearrangement uses TRBV7-2 and TRBJ2-3; TRBD1 matches 9 bases. The CDR3 runs 15 residues. The V gene end was trimmed by 5 bases and the J gene end by 3 bases; junction bases not matched to a gene: 6. Germline CDR1 SGHTA, CDR2 FQGNSA.

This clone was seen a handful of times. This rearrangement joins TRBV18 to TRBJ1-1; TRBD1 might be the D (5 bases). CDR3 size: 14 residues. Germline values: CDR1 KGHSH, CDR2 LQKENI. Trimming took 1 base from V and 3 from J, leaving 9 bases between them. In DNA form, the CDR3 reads TGTGCCAGCTCACCACGGGGGGTAGACACTGAAGCTTTCTTT. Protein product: CASSPRGVDTEAFF.

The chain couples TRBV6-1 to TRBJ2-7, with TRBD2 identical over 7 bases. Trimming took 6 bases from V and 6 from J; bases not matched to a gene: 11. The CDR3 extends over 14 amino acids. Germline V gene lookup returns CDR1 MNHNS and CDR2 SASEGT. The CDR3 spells CASSSPGLPIEQYF. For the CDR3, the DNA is TGTGCCAGCAGCTCGCCGGGACTACCGATCGAGCAGTACTTC.

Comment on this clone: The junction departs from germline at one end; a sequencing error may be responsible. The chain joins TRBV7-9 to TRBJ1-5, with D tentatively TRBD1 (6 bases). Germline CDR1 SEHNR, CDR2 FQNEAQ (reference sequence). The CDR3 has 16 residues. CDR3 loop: CSSSTGREGGSQPQHF. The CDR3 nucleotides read TGTTCCAGCAGCACAGGGCGCGAGGGAGGGAGTCAGCCCCAGCATTTT.

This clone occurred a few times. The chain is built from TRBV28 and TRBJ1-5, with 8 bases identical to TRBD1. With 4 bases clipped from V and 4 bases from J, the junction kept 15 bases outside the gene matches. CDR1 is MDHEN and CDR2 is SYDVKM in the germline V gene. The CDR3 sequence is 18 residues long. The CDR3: CASSSYGWTGLGNQPQHF. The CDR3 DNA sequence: TGTGCCAGCAGTTCGTATGGATGGACAGGGCTTGGTAATCAGCCCCAGCATTTT.

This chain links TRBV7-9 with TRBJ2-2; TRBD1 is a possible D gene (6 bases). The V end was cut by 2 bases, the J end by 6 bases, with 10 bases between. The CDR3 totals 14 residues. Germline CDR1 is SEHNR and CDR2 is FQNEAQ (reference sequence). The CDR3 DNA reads TGTGCCAGCAGCTTAACAGGGTCGCCCGGGGAGCTGTTTTTT. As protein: CASSLTGSPGELFF. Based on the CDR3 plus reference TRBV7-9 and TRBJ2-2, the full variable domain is DTGVSQNPRHKITKRGQNVTFRCDPISEHNRLYWYRQTLGQGPEFLTYFQNEAQLEKSRLLSDRFSAERPKGSFSTLEIQRTEQGDSAMYLCASSLTGSPGELFFGEGSRLTVL.

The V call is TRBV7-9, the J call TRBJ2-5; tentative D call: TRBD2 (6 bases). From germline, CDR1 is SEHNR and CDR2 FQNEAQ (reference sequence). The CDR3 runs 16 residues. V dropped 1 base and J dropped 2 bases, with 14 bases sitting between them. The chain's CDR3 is CASSLGPGVLQETQYF. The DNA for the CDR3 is TGTGCCAGCAGCTTAGGCCCGGGGGTCCTACAAGAGACCCAGTACTTC.

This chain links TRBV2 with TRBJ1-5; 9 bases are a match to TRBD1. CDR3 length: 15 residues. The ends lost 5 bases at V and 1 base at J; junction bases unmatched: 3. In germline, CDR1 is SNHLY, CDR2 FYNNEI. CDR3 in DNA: TGTGCCAGCAGTAGGACAGGGGCAAGCAATCAGCCCCAGCATTTT. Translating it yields CASSRTGASNQPQHF.

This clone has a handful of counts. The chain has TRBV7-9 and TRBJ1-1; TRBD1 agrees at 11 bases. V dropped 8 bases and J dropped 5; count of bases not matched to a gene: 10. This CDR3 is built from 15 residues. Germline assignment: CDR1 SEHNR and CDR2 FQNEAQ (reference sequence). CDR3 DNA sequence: TGTGCCAGCGGGCCGGGACAGGGGGTGAGGACTGAAGCTTTCTTT. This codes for CASGPGQGVRTEAFF.

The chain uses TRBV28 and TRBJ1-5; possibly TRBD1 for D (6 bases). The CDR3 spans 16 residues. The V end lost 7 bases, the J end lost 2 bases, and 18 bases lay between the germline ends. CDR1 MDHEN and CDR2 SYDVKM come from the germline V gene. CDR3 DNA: TGTGCCAGCATCCCCACAGGGCGTCTTGGCAATCAGCCCCAGCATTTT. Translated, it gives CASIPTGRLGNQPQHF.

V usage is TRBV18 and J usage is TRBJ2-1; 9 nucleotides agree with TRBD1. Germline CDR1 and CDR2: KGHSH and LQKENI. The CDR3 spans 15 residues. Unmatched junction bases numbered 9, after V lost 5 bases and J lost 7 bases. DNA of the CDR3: TGTGCCAGCTCATACCGGGACAGGGCCCTTAATGAGCAGTTCTTC. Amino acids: CASSYRDRALNEQFF.

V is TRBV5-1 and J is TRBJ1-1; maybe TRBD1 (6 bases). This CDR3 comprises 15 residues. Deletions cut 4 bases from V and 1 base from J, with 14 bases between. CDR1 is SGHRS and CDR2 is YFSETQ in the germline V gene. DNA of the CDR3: TGCGCCAGCAGCGCGAAACAGGGCCAGAACACTGAAGCTTTCTTT. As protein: CASSAKQGQNTEAFF. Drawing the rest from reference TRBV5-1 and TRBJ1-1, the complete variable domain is KAGVTQTPRYLIKTRGQQVTLSCSPISGHRSVSWYQQTPGQGLQFLFEYFSETQRNKGNFPGRFSGRQFSNSRSEMNVSTLELGDSALYLCASSAKQGQNTEAFFGQGTRLTVV.

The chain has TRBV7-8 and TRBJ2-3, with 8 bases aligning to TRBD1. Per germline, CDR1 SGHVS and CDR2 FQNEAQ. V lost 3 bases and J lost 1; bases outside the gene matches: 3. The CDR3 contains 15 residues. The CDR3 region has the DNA TGTGCCAGCAGCTTTGGACAGGGCGGCACAGATACGCAGTATTTT. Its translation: CASSFGQGGTDTQYF. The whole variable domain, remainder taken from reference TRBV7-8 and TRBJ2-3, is GAGVSQSPRYKVAKRGQDVALRCDPISGHVSLFWYQQALGQGPEFLTYFQNEAQLDKSGLPSDRFFAERPEGSVSTLKIQRTQQEDSAVYLCASSFGQGGTDTQYFGPGTRLTVL.

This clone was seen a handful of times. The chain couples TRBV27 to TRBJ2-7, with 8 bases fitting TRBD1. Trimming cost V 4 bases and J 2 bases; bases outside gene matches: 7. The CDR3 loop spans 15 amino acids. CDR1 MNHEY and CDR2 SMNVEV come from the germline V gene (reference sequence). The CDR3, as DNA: TGTGCCAGCAGTTCAGACAGGGGTCCCCCCTACGAGCAGTACTTC. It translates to CASSSDRGPPYEQYF.

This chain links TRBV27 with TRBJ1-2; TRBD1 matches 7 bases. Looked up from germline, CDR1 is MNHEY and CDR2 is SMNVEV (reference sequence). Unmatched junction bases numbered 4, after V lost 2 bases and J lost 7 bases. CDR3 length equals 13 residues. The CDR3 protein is CASSLTGDSGYTF. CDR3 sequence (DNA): TGTGCCAGCAGTTTAACAGGGGACTCTGGCTACACCTTC.

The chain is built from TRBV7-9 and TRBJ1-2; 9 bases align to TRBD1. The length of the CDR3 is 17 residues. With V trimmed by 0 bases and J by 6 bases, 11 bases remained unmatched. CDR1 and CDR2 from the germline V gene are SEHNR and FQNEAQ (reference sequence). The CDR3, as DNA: TGTGCCAGCAGCTTAGCCCAACCACAGGGGGCGCGGAATGGCTACACCTTC. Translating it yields CASSLAQPQGARNGYTF.

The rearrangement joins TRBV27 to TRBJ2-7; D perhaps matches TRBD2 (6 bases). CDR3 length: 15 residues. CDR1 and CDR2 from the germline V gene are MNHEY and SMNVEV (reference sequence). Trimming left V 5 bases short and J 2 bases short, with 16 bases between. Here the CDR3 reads CASSAVGGSTYEQYF. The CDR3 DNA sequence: TGTGCCAGCAGTGCCGTGGGGGGATCAACCTACGAGCAGTACTTC.

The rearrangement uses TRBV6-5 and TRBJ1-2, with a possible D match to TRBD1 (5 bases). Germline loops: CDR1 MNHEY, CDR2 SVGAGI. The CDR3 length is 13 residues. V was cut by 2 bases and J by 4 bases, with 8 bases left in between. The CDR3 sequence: CASSYLGAYGYTF. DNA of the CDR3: TGTGCCAGCAGTTACCTAGGGGCCTATGGCTACACCTTC.